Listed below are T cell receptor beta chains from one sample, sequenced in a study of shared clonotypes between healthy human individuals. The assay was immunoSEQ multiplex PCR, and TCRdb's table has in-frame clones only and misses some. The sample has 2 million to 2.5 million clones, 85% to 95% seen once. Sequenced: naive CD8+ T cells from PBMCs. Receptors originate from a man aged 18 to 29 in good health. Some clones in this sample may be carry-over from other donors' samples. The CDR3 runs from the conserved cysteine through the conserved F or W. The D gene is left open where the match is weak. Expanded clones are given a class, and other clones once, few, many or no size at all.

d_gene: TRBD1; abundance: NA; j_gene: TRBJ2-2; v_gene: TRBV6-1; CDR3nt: TGTGCCACAAAACAGGGGGCCTACACCGGGGAGCTGTTTTTT; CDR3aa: CATKQGAYTGELFF
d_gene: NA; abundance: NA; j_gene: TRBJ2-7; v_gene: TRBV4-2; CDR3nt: TGTGCCAGCAGCCAAGATCAGCCCTCAGATGGGACGGACTTC; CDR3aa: CASSQDQPSDGTDF
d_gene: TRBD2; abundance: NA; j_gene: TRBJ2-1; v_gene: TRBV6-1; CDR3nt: TGTGCCAGCAGTGACTGGGGGGGTGAGCAGTTCTTC; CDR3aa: CASSDWGGEQFF
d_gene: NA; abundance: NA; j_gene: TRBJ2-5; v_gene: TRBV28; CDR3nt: TGTGCCAGCAGTTTCCCTGGACTACAAGAGACCCAGTACTTC; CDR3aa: CASSFPGLQETQYF
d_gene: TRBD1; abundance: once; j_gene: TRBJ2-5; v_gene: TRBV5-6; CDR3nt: TGTGCCAGCAGCTCCCGGGACAGGCCCATTCAAGAGACCCAGTACTTC; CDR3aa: CASSSRDRPIQETQYF
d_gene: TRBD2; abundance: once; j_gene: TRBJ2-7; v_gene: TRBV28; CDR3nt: TGTGCCAGCAGTCCCATACTAGCGGGGGGCCCCTACGAGCAGTACTTC; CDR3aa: CASSPILAGGPYEQYF
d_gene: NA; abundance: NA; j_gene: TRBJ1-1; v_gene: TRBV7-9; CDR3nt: TGTGCCAGCAGCTCCCAATACAACACTGAAGCTTTCTTT; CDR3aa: CASSSQYNTEAFF
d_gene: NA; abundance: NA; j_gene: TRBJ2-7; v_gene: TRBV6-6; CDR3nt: TGTGCCAGCAGTCCTTTGCACGAGCAGTACTTC; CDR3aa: CASSPLHEQYF
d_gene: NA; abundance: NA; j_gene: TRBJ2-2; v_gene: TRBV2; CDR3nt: TGTGCCAGCAGTGGGGGGACATCTACCGGGGAGCTGTTTTTT; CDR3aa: CASSGGTSTGELFF
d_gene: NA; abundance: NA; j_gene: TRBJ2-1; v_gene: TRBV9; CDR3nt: TGTGCCAGCAGCGGTGACGCGCCTTACAATGAGCAGTTCTTC; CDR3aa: CASSGDAPYNEQFF
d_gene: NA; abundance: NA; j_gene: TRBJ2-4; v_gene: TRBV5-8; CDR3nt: TGTGCCAGCAGCTTAGGGCATCGGGTCAAAAACATTCAGTACTTC; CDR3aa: CASSLGHRVKNIQYF
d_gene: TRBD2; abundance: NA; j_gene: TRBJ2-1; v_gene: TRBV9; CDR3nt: TGTGCCAGCAGCGGGGGGACTAGCGGGAGCAATGAGCAGTTCTTC; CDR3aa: CASSGGTSGSNEQFF
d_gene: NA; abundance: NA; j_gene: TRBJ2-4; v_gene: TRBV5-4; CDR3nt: TGTGCCAGCAGCTTGGCCGGGTCGGGAGCCAAAAACATTCAGTACTTC; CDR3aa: CASSLAGSGAKNIQYF
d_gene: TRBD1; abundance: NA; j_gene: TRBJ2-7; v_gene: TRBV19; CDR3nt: TGTGCCAGTAGTATAGGGGACAGCACCTACGAGCAGTACTTC; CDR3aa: CASSIGDSTYEQYF
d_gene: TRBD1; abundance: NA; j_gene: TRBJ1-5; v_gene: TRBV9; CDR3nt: TGTGCCAGCAGCCCCGGGACAGGGGTTACACAGCCCCAGCATTTT; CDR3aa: CASSPGTGVTQPQHF
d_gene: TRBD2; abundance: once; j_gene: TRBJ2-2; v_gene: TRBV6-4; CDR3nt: TGTGCCAGCAGTGATGGCGGGAGCGGCGGGGAGCTGTTTTTT; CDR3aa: CASSDGGSGGELFF
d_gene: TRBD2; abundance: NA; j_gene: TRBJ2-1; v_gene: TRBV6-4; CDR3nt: TGTGCCAGCTCAAGCGGGAGGGAGGGGGATGAGCAGTTCTTC; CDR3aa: CASSSGREGDEQFF
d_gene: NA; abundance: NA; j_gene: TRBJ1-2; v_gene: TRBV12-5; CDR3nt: TGTGCCTCCGGGGGGTATAGCTATGGCTACACCTTC; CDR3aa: CASGGYSYGYTF
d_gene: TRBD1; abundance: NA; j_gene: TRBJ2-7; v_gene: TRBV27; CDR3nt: TGTGCCAGCAGCGGGACAGGTGCTGCCTACGAGCAGTACTTC; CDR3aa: CASSGTGAAYEQYF
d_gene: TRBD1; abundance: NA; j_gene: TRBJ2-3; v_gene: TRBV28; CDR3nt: TGTGCCAGCAGCTTCGGACAGGGAAGGGTAGATACGCAGTATTTT; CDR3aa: CASSFGQGRVDTQYF
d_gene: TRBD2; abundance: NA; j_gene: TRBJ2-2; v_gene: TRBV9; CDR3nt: TGTGCCAGCAGCGAGATGGGAGGGCGGGCCACCGGGGAGCTGTTTTTT; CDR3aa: CASSEMGGRATGELFF
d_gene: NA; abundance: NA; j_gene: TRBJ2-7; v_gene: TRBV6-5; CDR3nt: TGTGCCAGCAGTGCACTAGGGATGTACGAGCAGTACTTC; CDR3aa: CASSALGMYEQYF
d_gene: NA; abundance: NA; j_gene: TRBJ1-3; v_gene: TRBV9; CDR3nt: TGTGCCAGCAGCCCGCGTCAGACCCTCGCGGGAAACACCATATATTTT; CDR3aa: CASSPRQTLAGNTIYF
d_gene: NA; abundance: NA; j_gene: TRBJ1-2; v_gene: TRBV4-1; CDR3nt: TGCGCCAGCAGCCAAGACCACCACGGAGAAAGGGACATCTATGGCTACACCTTC; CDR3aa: CASSQDHHGERDIYGYTF